The sequence of this TCR beta chain was determined in a study of blood T cell repertoires in COVID-19. Clones were sequenced by immunoSEQ multiplex PCR, and TCRdb holds only the in-frame ones, with some missing. The sample shows 250,000 or so clones, 70% to 90% of them seen only once. J gave up 4 bases and V 3 bases, and 5 bases lay outside the gene matches. The CDR3 runs 15 residues. Germline CDR1 SGDLS, CDR2 YYNGEE. The sequenced material came from peripheral blood. The gene calls are TRBV9 and TRBJ2-1, with 9 bases lining up with TRBD1. This TCR derives from a man aged 30 to 39 with active or convalescent COVID-19. The CDR3 DNA sequence: TGTGCCAGCAGCGCCGGGACAGGGTTGTACAATGAGCAGTTCTTC. Protein product: CASSAGTGLYNEQFF.